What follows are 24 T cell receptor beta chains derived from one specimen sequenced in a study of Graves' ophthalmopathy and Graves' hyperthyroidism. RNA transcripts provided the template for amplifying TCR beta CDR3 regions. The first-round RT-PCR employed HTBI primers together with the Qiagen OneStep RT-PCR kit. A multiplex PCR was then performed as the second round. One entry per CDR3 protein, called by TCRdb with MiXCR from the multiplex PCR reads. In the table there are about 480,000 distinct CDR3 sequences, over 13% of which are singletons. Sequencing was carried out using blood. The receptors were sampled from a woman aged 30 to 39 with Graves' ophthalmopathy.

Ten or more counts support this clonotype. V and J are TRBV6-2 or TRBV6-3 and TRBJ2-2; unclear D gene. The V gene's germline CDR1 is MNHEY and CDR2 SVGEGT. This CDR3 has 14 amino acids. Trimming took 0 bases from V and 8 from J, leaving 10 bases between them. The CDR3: CASSYSLIRGELFF. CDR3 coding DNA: TGTGCCAGCAGTTACTCTCTAATCCGGGGGGAGCTGTTTTTT.

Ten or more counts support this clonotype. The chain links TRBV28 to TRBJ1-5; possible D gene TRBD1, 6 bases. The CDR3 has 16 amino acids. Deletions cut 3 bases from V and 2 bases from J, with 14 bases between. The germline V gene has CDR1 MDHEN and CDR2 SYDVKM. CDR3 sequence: CASSFLGGPGNQPQHF. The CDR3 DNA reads TGTGCCAGCAGTTTCCTAGGGGGTCCTGGCAATCAGCCCCAGCATTTT. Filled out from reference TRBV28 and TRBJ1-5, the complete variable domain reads DVKVTQSSRYLVKRTGEKVFLECVQDMDHENMFWYRQDPGLGLRLIYFSYDVKMKEKGDIPEGYSVSREKKERFSLILESASTNQTSMYLCASSFLGGPGNQPQHFGDGTRLSIL.

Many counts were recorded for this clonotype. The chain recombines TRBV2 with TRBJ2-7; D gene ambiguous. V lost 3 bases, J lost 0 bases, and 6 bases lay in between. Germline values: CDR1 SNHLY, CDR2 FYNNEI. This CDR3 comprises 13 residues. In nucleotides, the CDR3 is TGTGCCAGCAGTGACGGCTACTCCTACGAGCAGTACTTC. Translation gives CASSDGYSYEQYF.

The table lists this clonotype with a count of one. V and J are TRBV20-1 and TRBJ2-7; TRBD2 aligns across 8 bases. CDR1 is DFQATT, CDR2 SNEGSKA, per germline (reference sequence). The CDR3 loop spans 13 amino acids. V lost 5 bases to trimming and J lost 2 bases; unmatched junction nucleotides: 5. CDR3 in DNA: TGCAGTGCTCCGCGGGAGGCCGCCTACGAGCAGTACTTC. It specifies CSAPREAAYEQYF.

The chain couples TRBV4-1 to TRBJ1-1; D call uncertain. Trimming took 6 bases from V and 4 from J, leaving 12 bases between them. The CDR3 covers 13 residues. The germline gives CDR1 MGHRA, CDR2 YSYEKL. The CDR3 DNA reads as TGCGCCAGCAGGGCGGTCGGTGGCACTGAAGCTTTCTTT. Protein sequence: CASRAVGGTEAFF.

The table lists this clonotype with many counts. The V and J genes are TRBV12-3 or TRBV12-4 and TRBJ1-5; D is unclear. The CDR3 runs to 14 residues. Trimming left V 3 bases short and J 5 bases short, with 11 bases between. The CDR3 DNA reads TGTGCCAGCAGTTTGAGTAGTGTCGATCAGCCCCAGCATTTT. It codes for CASSLSSVDQPQHF.

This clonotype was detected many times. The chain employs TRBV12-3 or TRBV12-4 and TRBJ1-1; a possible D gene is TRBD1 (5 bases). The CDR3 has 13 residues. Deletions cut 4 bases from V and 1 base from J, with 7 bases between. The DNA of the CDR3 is TGTGCCAGCAGTTGGGACTCGAACACTGAAGCTTTCTTT. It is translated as CASSWDSNTEAFF.

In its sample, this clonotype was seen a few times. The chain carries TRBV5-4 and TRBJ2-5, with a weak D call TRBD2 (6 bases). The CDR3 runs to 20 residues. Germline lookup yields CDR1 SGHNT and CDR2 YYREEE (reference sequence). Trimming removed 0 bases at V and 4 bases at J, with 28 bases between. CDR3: CASSLVEDREPGPGAETQYF. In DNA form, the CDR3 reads TGTGCCAGCAGCTTGGTGGAAGACCGGGAGCCGGGCCCCGGGGCAGAGACCCAGTACTTC. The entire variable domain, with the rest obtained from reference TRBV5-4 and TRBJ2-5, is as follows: ETGVTQSPTHLIKTRGQQVTLRCSSQSGHNTVSWYQQALGQGPQFIFQYYREEENGRGNFPPRFSGLQFPNYSSELNVNALELDDSALYLCASSLVEDREPGPGAETQYFGPGTRLLVL.

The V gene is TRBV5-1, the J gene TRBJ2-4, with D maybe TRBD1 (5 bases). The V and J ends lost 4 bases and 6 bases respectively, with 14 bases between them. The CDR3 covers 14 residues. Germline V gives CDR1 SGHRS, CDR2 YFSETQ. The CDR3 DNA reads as TGCGCCAGCAGCCCCGAAGGGGCGGTAAACATTCAGTACTTC. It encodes CASSPEGAVNIQYF.

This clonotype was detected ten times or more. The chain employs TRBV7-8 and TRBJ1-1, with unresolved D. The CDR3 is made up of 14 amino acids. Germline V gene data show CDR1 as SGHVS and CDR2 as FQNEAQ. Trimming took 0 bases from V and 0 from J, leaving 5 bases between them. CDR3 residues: CASSLASVNTEAFF. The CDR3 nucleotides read TGTGCCAGCAGCTTAGCTTCGGTGAACACTGAAGCTTTCTTT.

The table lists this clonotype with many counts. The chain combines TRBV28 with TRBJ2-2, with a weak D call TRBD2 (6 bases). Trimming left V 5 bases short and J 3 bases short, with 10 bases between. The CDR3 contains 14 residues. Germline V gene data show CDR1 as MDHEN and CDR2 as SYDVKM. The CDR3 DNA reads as TGTGCCAGCAGTGCGGGACTCCACACCGGGGAGCTGTTTTTT. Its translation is CASSAGLHTGELFF.

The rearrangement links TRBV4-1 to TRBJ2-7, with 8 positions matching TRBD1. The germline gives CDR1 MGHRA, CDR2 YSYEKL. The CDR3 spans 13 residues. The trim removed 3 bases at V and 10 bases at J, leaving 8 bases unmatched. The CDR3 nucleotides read TGCGCCAGCAGCCAGGACAGGGTGCTCCCCCAGTACTTC. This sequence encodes CASSQDRVLPQYF.

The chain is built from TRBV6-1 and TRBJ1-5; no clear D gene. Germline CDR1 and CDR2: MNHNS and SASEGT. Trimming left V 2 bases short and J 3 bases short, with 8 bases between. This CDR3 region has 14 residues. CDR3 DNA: TGTGCCAGCAGTGAAAACCGTATCAATCAGCCCCAGCATTTT. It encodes CASSENRINQPQHF.

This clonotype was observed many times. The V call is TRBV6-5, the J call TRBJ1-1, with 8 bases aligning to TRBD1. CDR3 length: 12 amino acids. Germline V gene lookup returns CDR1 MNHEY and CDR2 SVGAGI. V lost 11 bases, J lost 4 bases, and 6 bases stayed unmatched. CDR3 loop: CAGKQGGTEAFF. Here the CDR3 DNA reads TGTGCCGGTAAACAGGGGGGCACTGAAGCTTTCTTT.

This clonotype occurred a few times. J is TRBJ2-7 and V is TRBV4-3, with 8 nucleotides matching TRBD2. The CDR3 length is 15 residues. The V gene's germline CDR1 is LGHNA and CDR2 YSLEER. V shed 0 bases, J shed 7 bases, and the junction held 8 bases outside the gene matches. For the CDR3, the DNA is TGCGCCAGCAGCCAAGAGATCGGGAGGGCCTTAGAGCAGTACTTC. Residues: CASSQEIGRALEQYF.

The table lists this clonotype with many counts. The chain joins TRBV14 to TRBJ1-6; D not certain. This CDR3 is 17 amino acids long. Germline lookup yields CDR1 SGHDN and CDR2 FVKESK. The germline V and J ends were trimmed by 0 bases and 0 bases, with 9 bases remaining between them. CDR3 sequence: CASSQEGEYSYNSPLHF. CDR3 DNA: TGTGCCAGCAGCCAAGAGGGCGAGTACTCCTATAATTCACCCCTCCACTTT.

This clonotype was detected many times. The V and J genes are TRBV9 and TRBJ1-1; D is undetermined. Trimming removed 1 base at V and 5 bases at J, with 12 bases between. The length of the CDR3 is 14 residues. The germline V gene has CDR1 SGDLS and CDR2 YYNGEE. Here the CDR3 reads CASSVTPSKTEAFF. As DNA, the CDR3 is TGTGCCAGCAGCGTAACCCCCAGCAAGACTGAAGCTTTCTTT.

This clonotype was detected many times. Here the CDR3 DNA reads TGTGCCAGCAGTGAAAGGGCAACGGGAGTCGGCGAGCAGTACTTC. Translated: CASSERATGVGEQYF. The rearrangement uses TRBV6-1 and TRBJ2-7, with D possibly being TRBD2 (6 bases). Germline assignment: CDR1 MNHNS and CDR2 SASEGT. The germline V and J ends were trimmed by 2 bases and 6 bases, with 17 bases remaining between them. The CDR3 loop spans 15 amino acids.

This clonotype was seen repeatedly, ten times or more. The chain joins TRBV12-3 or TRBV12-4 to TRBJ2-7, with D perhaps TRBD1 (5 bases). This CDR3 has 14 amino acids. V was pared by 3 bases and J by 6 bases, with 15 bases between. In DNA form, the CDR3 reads TGTGCCAGCAGTTTCGACAGAACTTCGGCCGAGCAGTACTTC. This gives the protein CASSFDRTSAEQYF.

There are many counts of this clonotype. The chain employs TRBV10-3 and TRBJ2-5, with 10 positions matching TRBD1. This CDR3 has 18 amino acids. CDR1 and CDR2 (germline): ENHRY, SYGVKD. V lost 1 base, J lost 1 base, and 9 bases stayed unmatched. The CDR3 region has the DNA TGTGCCATCAGTGAGTACGGACAGGGGGTCGGATTCCAAGAGACCCAGTACTTC. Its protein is CAISEYGQGVGFQETQYF.

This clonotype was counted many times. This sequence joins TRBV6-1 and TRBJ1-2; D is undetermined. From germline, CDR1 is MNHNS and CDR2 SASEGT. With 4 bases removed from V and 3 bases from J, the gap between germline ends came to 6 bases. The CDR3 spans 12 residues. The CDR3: CASSGPDYGYTF. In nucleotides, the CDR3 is TGTGCCAGCAGTGGTCCAGACTATGGCTACACCTTC.

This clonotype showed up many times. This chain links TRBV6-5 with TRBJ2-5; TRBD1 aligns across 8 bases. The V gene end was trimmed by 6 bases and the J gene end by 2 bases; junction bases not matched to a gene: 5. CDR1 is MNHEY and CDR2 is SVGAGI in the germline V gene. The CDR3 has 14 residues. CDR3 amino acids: CASSRDRSQETQYF. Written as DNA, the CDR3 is TGTGCCAGCAGCCGGGACAGGTCTCAAGAGACCCAGTACTTC.

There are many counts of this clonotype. Written as DNA, the CDR3 is TGTGCCAGTAGCTTTACAGGGACTACTGGCAATCAGCCCCAGCATTTT. It specifies CASSFTGTTGNQPQHF. V is TRBV19 and J is TRBJ1-5, with D possibly TRBD1 on 6 matching bases. The CDR3 loop spans 16 amino acids. Germline CDR1 and CDR2: LNHDA and SQIVND (reference sequence). V shed 6 bases and J shed 2 bases, with 17 bases lying between them.

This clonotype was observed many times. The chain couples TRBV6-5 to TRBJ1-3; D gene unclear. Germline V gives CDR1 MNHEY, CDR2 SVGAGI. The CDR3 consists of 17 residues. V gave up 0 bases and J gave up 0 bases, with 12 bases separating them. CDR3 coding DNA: TGTGCCAGCAGTTACTCGACGGGTCCGGGCTCTGGAAACACCATATATTTT. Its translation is CASSYSTGPGSGNTIYF.